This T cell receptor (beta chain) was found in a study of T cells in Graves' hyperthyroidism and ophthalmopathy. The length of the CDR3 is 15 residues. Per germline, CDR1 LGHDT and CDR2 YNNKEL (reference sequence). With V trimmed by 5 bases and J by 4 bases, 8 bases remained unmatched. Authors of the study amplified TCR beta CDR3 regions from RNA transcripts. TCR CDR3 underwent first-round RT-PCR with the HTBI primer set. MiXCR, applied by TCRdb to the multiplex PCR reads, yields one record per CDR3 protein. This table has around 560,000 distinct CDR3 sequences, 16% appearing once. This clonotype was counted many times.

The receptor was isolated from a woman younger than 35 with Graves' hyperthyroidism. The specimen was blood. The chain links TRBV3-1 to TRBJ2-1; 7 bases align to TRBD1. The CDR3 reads CASSKAQGVYNEQFF. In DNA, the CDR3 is TGTGCCAGCAGCAAAGCCCAGGGGGTGTACAATGAGCAGTTCTTC.